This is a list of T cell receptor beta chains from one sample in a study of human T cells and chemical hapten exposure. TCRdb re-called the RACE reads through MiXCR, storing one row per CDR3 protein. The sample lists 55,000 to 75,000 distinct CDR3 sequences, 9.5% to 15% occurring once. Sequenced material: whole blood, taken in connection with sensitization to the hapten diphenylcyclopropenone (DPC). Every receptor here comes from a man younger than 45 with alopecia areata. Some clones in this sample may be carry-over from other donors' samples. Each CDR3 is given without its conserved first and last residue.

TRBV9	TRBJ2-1	ASSARGSSSDEQF
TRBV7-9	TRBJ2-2	ASSPPAGEIGELF
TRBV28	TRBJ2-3	ASSFHGQSDTQY
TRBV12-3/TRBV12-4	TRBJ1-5	ASRRGPSNQPQH
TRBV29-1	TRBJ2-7	SVEDGGKYEQY
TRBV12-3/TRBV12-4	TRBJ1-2	ASSLGTYGYT
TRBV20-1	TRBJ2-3	SASALSGGRTDTQY
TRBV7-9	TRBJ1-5	ASSPGRGAGSNQPQH
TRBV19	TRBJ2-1	ASNSGSHNEQF
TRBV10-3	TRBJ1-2	AISTGEGQAAAYGYT
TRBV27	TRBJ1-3	ASSLSDGNTIY
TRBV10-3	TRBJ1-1	AISELAYMNTEAF
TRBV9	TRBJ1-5	ASSVGGRGGQPQH
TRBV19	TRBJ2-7	ASSIRGHEQY
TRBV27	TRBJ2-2	ASRSGGYTGELF
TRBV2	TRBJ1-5	ASTETNSNQPQH
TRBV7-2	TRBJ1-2	ASSLGAANYGYT
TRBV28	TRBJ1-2	ASSPGYLNYGYT
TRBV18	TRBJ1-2	ASSPSDTRGYT
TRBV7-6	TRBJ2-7	ATSKGTGAYEQY
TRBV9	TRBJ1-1	ASSVGPGLNTEAF
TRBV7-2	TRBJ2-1	ASSLVVSGGANEQF
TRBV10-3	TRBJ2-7	AISPGGLGYEQY
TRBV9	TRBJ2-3	ASSVGRGGTDTQY
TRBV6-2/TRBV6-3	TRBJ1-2	ASGDRAAETYGYT
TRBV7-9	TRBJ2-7	ASRGIGDSVD
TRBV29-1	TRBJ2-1	SVAGPPGGQF
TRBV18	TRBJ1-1	ASSLTDSNTEAF
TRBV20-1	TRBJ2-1	SARKAGDVDEQF
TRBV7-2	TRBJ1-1	ASSYSPSRNTEAF
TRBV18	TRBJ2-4	ASSPRPPPDSTGAKNIQY
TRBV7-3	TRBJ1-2	ASSEGQFYGYT
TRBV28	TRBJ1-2	ASSFLHT
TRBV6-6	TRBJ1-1	ASSYREGALNTEAF
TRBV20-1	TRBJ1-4	SARDRAIPNEKLF